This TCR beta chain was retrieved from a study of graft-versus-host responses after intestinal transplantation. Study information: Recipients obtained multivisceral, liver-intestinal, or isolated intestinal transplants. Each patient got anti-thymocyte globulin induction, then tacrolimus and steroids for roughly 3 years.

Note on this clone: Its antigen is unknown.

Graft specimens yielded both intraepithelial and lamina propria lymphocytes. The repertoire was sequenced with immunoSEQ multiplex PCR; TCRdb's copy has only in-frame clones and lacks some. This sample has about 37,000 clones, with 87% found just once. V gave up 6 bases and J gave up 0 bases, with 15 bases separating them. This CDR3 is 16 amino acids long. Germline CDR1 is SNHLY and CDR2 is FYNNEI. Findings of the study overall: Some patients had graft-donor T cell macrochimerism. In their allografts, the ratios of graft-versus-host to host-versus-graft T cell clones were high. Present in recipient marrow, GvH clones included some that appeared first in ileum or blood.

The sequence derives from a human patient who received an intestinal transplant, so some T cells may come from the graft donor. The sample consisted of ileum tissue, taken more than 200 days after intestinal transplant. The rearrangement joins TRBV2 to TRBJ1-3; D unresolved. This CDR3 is CASSVSRASSGNTIYF. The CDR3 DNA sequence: TGTGCCAGCAGCGTGAGCCGGGCCAGCTCTGGAAACACCATATATTTT.